The 20 T cell receptor beta chains below were found in one sample sequenced in a study of memory CD4+ T cells and cytomegalovirus serostatus. Assay: immunoSEQ multiplex PCR; the TCRdb copy retains only in-frame clones and omits some. This table has around 53,000 clones, around 85% appearing once. Single viable CD3+CD4+CD8-CD45RO+ cells were sorted as the memory CD4+ T cells. Source material: memory CD4+ T cells from blood. These receptors all come from an adult in good health and CMV-seronegative.

The J gene is TRBJ2-4, the V gene TRBV20-1; TRBD2 is a possible D gene (7 bases). Germline loops: CDR1 DFQATT, CDR2 SNEGSKA (reference sequence). The CDR3 length is 11 residues. The chain's CDR3 is CSGGLGNIQYF. CDR3 nucleotides: TGCAGCGGGGGGCTAGGAAACATTCAGTACTTC.

The chain joins TRBV6-6 to TRBJ1-1; D remains ambiguous. The germline gives CDR1 MNHNY, CDR2 SVGAGI (reference sequence). This CDR3 contains 12 residues. Trimming left V 2 bases short and J 1 base short, with 2 bases between. The CDR3 DNA reads as TGTGCCAGCAGTTACAGGAACACTGAAGCTTTCTTT. It yields the protein CASSYRNTEAFF.

The CDR3 protein is CASSSTKTNTGELFF. The CDR3 coding sequence is TGCGCCAGCAGCTCCACTAAAACGAACACCGGGGAGCTGTTTTTT. J is TRBJ2-2 and V is TRBV5-1; no firm D call. The germline V and J ends were trimmed by 3 bases and 0 bases, with 9 bases remaining between them. The CDR3 has 15 residues. Per germline, CDR1 SGHRS and CDR2 YFSETQ.

In this sample, this clone turned up many times. This chain uses TRBV28 with TRBJ2-7, with 10 positions matching TRBD2. Looked up from germline, CDR1 is MDHEN and CDR2 is SYDVKM. This CDR3 is 18 amino acids long. Trimming cost V 7 bases and J 4 bases; bases outside gene matches: 19. The CDR3 loop reads CASKAQTLAGDRLYEQYF. CDR3 DNA: TGTGCCAGCAAGGCTCAAACCCTAGCGGGAGACCGGTTATACGAGCAGTACTTC.

The chain has TRBV6-5 and TRBJ1-1, with TRBD1 as a possible D gene (5 bases). Germline CDR1 MNHEY, CDR2 SVGAGI. V was clipped by 0 bases and J by 7 bases, with 12 bases between them. CDR3 length: 14 residues. The CDR3 protein is CASSYSGAAVEAFF. CDR3 DNA: TGTGCCAGCAGTTACTCTGGGGCCGCAGTTGAAGCTTTCTTT.

The chain uses TRBV2 and TRBJ2-7; D call uncertain. Germline V gene lookup returns CDR1 SNHLY and CDR2 FYNNEI. This CDR3 spans 11 amino acids. V gave up 4 bases and J gave up 5 bases, with 6 bases separating them. The CDR3 DNA is TGTGCCAGCAGTGCGTTCGACGAGCAGTACTTC. Translated, it gives CASSAFDEQYF.

The table lists this clone with a count of one. The chain combines TRBV5-1 with TRBJ1-3; TRBD1 aligns across 9 bases. Germline loops: CDR1 SGHRS, CDR2 YFSETQ. CDR3 length equals 17 residues. The V gene end was trimmed by 2 bases and the J gene end by 3 bases; junction bases not matched to a gene: 9. This chain's CDR3 is CASSFSGQGGFGNTIYF. As DNA, the CDR3 is TGCGCCAGCAGCTTCTCGGGACAGGGAGGATTTGGAAACACCATATATTTT.

This chain joins TRBV18 and TRBJ2-5, with unresolved D. Trimming stripped 3 bases from V and 11 bases from J, with 13 bases between. Per germline, CDR1 KGHSH and CDR2 LQKENI. The CDR3 is 12 amino acids. The CDR3 reads CASSPRFLEQYF. In DNA, the CDR3 is TGTGCCAGCTCACCCCGCTTCCTGGAGCAGTACTTC.

In this sample, this clone turned up once. The chain uses TRBV5-1 and TRBJ2-7; 7 nucleotides agree with TRBD2. The V segment lost 5 bases and the J segment 0 bases; nucleotides outside the gene matches: 8. This CDR3 contains 15 residues. Per the germline V gene, CDR1 is SGHRS and CDR2 is YFSETQ. The CDR3 nucleotides are TGCGCCAGCAGACCTAGCGGTAGAAGCTCCTACGAGCAGTACTTC. Amino acids: CASRPSGRSSYEQYF.

This clone qualifies as medium-sized. This chain uses TRBV14 with TRBJ2-3, with TRBD2 matching 10 bases. Germline CDR1 is SGHDN and CDR2 is FVKESK. J was trimmed by 4 bases and V by 1 base; bases with no gene match: 8. The CDR3 length is 17 residues. This CDR3 is CASSQGTSGTFADTQYF. Written as DNA, the CDR3 is TGTGCCAGCAGCCAAGGAACTAGCGGGACCTTCGCAGATACGCAGTATTTT.

The gene calls are TRBV18 and TRBJ1-1, with no clear D. Germline loops: CDR1 KGHSH, CDR2 LQKENI. This CDR3 comprises 16 residues. The ends were cut back, 3 bases at V and 0 bases at J, with 14 bases in the middle. The CDR3 region is CASSPRALDMNTEAFF. DNA of the CDR3: TGTGCCAGCTCACCGAGAGCCCTAGACATGAACACTGAAGCTTTCTTT.

This chain joins TRBV6-1 and TRBJ1-5; 7 bases align to TRBD1. Trimming took 4 bases from V and 6 from J; bases not matched to a gene: 6. This CDR3 region has 14 residues. Per the germline V gene, CDR1 is MNHNS and CDR2 is SASEGT. The CDR3 sequence is CASSVTGVGQPQHF. The CDR3 nucleotides read TGTGCCAGCAGTGTAACAGGGGTAGGTCAGCCCCAGCATTTT.

CDR3 in DNA: TGTGCCAGCAGTGTGGACAGGGATCTTAATTCACCCCTCCACTTT. Residues: CASSVDRDLNSPLHF. V usage is TRBV2 and J usage is TRBJ1-6; 8 positions match TRBD1. Germline assignment: CDR1 SNHLY and CDR2 FYNNEI. Trimming cost V 4 bases and J 6 bases; bases outside gene matches: 5. This CDR3 is built from 15 residues.

V usage is TRBV29-1 and J usage is TRBJ2-5; TRBD2 matches at 8 bases. Germline trimming cut 4 bases from V and 0 bases from J; bases unmatched to any gene: 7. Per germline, CDR1 SQVTM and CDR2 ANQGSEA. CDR3 length: 15 amino acids. The CDR3: CSVVVGGGYQETQYF. CDR3 sequence (DNA): TGCAGCGTTGTCGTGGGCGGGGGGTACCAAGAGACCCAGTACTTC.

The genes are TRBV11-3 and TRBJ2-1; D tentatively reads TRBD1 or TRBD2 (5 bases each). Germline lookup yields CDR1 SGHNT and CDR2 YENEEA. CDR3 length: 16 residues. V shed 0 bases and J shed 6 bases, with 15 bases lying between them. The CDR3 region has the DNA TGTGCCAGCAGCTTAGATGGCCGGGACGGGTCCAATGAGCAGTTCTTC. It specifies CASSLDGRDGSNEQFF.

This chain connects TRBV2 to TRBJ2-5; tentative D call: TRBD1 (6 bases). Germline V lookup: CDR1 SNHLY, CDR2 FYNNEI. Trimming shortened V by 6 bases and J by 5 bases, and 19 bases separated the two germline ends. The CDR3 runs 15 residues. The CDR3 loop reads CASRPSTGKHETQYF. The CDR3 bases are TGTGCCAGCAGACCTTCAACAGGGAAGCACGAGACCCAGTACTTC.

The chain couples TRBV12-5 to TRBJ1-1; 9 bases fit TRBD1. This CDR3 spans 15 amino acids. Germline V gene data show CDR1 as LGHNT and CDR2 as FRNRAP. V trimming: 5 bases; J trimming: 3 bases; junction bases outside the gene matches: 7. The CDR3 reads CASGPNRGQYTEAFF. CDR3 in DNA: TGTGCTAGTGGTCCAAACAGGGGGCAGTACACTGAAGCTTTCTTT.

This clone was seen just once. This chain connects TRBV11-3 to TRBJ2-2; 9 nucleotides align to TRBD2. The V gene's germline CDR1 is SGHNT and CDR2 YENEEA. Trimming cost V 6 bases and J 7 bases; bases outside gene matches: 9. The CDR3 consists of 15 residues. The CDR3 region is CASSSGTSRNGELFF. DNA for the CDR3: TGTGCCAGCAGTTCTGGGACTAGCCGGAACGGGGAGCTGTTTTTT.

This chain uses TRBV2 with TRBJ2-1; either TRBD1 or TRBD2 may fit D (6 bases each). This CDR3 region has 14 residues. Trimming removed 5 bases at V and 5 bases at J, with 13 bases between. The V gene's germline CDR1 is SNHLY and CDR2 FYNNEI. Here the CDR3 reads CASSLDGGNNEQFF. The CDR3 nucleotides read TGTGCCAGCAGTCTGGACGGGGGCAACAATGAGCAGTTCTTC.

This clone was counted between two and nine times. This chain joins TRBV7-6 and TRBJ1-1; no definite D call. Germline V CDR1 and CDR2: SGHVS, FNYEAQ. The V gene lost 5 bases and the J gene lost 1 base, with 8 bases spanning the gap. CDR3 size: 13 residues. CDR3 residues: CASSQDTNTEAFF. CDR3 coding DNA: TGTGCCAGCAGCCAAGACACGAACACTGAAGCTTTCTTT.